One TCR beta chain is described in this entry. Its antigen is still unknown. Compared with germline, one end of the junction differs, possibly owing to a read error. This specimen belongs to a study of regulatory T cells in long-lasting Graves disease. CDR1 and CDR2 from the germline V gene are PRHDT and FYEKMQ (reference sequence). This CDR3 is built from 16 residues. Building the TCR beta libraries relied on iRepertoire HTBI primers, and CDR3 regions underwent Arm-PCR. One entry per CDR3 protein, called by TCRdb with MiXCR from the multiplex PCR reads. There are 540,000 or so distinct CDR3 sequences in the sample; approximately 13% occur only once, and roughly 9.7% lies in the top ten. The study's findings and limits: TRBV28 was favored in persistent disease, as were TRBJ1-2 and TRBJ2-5.

The sample's time point: newly diagnosed GD, antithyroid drugs for less than 3 months. PBMC-derived RNA was used for the TCR library. This sample also belongs to another study, concerning T cells in Graves' hyperthyroidism and ophthalmopathy. That source notes: The HTBI primer set was used in a first-round RT-PCR of the TCR CDR3.

The chain uses TRBV13 and TRBJ2-3, with D perhaps matching TRBD2 (5 bases). This material consisted of peripheral blood mononuclear cells (PBMCs), taken at new diagnosis, from a patient treated with antithyroid drugs. This TCR was sampled from a man aged 25-45 years with Graves disease. For the CDR3, the DNA is TGCGCCAGCAGCCAAGGCGAGGGTATGGGCACAGATACGCAGTATTTT. It translates to CASSQGEGMGTDTQYF.